This TCR beta chain was documented in a study of cytomegalovirus exposure and HLA in healthy donors (dated by TCRdb to 2016 to 2017). For the wider study: According to an earlier analysis of 587 of the donors, about 179 million T cells yielded 117 million unique TCR beta sequences and 276 Gb of sequence data. About 320 gigabases of sequencing data and 80 million or so unique TCR sequences were included in an early release covering about 700 HLA-typed donors. The genetic ancestry cluster associated with self-reported Caucasian donors included around 76% of the roughly 380 genotyped donors. The study aimed to test whether cataloging public T cell receptors could reveal signatures of past pathogen exposure. The study used immunosequencing to profile the T cell repertoires of 670 or so subjects and linked those repertoires to cytomegalovirus serostatus. Along with the roughly 710-subject first cohort, a separate validation cohort of approximately 110 different subjects was used. The study combined high-throughput TCR immunosequencing, statistical association of individual TCRs with disease status, and machine learning to predict cytomegalovirus infection status. A later analysis re-analyzed previously published TCR beta repertoires from 660 or so donors and added high-resolution HLA genotyping to study TCR occurrence patterns. In the later analysis, no new phenotypic data were used to find candidate immune exposures; instead, reliance was placed on TCR beta sequences and their occurrence across donors. In an earlier analysis of roughly 540 of the donors, high-throughput TCR beta sequencing was used to judge whether each TCR beta V gene segment behaved as functional or pseudogenic. Donor age, sex, ethnicity and CMV serostatus were compiled alongside the repertoire data. A later genetic analysis used genome-wide SNP genotypes for about 55% of the 666 donors, treating that subset as a discovery cohort. All discovery cohort repertoires had been generated on a single sequencing platform. Class I and class II HLA loci were covered by the typing at four-digit resolution. Typing coverage varied by locus: roughly 629-640 donors for A, B, C, DRB1 and DQB1; under 550 for DQA1; nearly 610 for DPA1; fewer than 480 for DPB1. Five DR-DQ haplotypes were handled as single units for association and clustering because linkage in the cohort was strong. Among some 400 genotyped donors of the cohort, an average of about 240,000 unique TCR beta nucleotide sequences were sequenced per donor, 15% to 20% of them non-productive.

Overall results and qualifications from the work: In vitro tests confirmed that a few of the cytomegalovirus-associated TCR beta chains recognize cytomegalovirus antigens. Sequencing depth was assumed to be roughly uniform across donors in the presence/absence analyses, though that assumption may not hold. Correlated functional status among segregating V segments might reflect linkage disequilibrium, but an unknown experimental factor could not be ruled out. At a false discovery rate of 0.05, a later analysis linked some 17,000 TCR beta sequences to specific HLA alleles. According to a later analysis, most CMV-associated TCR beta chains appeared to be HLA-restricted, and the HLA associations seemed to be driven largely by CMV exposure. In the study, roughly 160 TCR beta chains were listed as associated with cytomegalovirus. A later analysis reported that several top co-occurrence clusters appeared linked to parvovirus B19, influenza, CMV and Epstein-Barr virus. Because counts were too low, roughly 18 rarely observed V segments, including chromosome 9 orphons, were left out of the earlier analysis of 500 to 750 of the donors. Immune exposure information for the cohort was limited to CMV serostatus. Most TCR sequences were seen in very few donors, while some public TCRs were found in many individuals. The classifier was reported to diagnose cytomegalovirus status with high specificity and sensitivity in both the original and validation cohorts. An earlier analysis of around 500 of the donors showed that most TCR beta V segments appeared in productive rearrangements either about 87% or about 30% of the time, which broadly matched IMGT annotations. Because some donors lacked HLA typing at each locus, the association tests relied only on the typed subset. A cluster of highly shared sequence variants was judged likely to be a technical artifact of the sequencing pipeline. When HLA alleles, especially DR and DQ, strongly co-occurred, TCR associations were difficult to assign to individual alleles. In a later analysis, TCR association rates were found to vary across HLA loci, with the most associated TCRs seen for DRB1 alleles and the fewest for HLA-C alleles. A later analysis found that HLA-associated TCR beta chains were more clonally expanded and had lower generation probabilities than equally common non-associated chains. A further reported finding was that TCR beta sequences accurately predicted the HLA-A and HLA-B alleles for most subjects in the first cohort. In a later genetic analysis, fewer N-insertions in productive TCRs were reported among donors in an Asian-associated ancestry cluster than the 666-donor mean. The authors suggested that the approach could potentially be extended to other disease states and immunological phenotypes. Only TCR beta chains were sequenced in this cohort, and the absence of alpha or paired-chain data limited detectable features. An association between a missense DCLRE1C variant and V-gene and J-gene trimming of TCR beta chains was found in a later genetic analysis and replicated in an independent cohort.

As for this clone: Its antigen remains unidentified. It has no much larger one-base neighbor in the sample; base qualities were not kept.

Receptor libraries were prepared by the immunoSEQ multiplex PCR assay. For the multiplex PCR, a mixture combining 60 forward primers for TCR Vbeta segments and 13 reverse primers for TCR Jbeta segments was used. Amplification of the CDR3 region of rearranged TCR beta genes was performed with a multiplex PCR assay on genomic DNA. The amplified TCR beta libraries were sequenced on the Illumina HiSeq System as 87-base-pair reads. Per the source publication's procedure: Across the 700 or so repertoires, a later analysis counted 78 million or so unique TCR beta chains, about 10 million of which were shared by at least two donors. Raw reads were error-corrected and collapsed into unique sequences with a nearest-neighbor algorithm that merged closely related sequences to remove PCR and sequencing errors. To assign V, D and J gene segments, CDR3 sequences were aligned to IMGT reference sequences. For a sequence to be retained, at least a six-nucleotide match to both a V gene segment and a J gene segment was required. Rearrangements were classified as productive when the CDR3 lacked stop codons and remained in frame with V and J, and all other rearrangements were classified as non-productive. Following IMGT convention, CDR3 was defined as the stretch from the second conserved V-encoded cysteine up to the conserved J-encoded phenylalanine. The earlier analysis of 587 of the donors excluded any sequence lacking an unambiguous match to a single V gene segment. In an earlier analysis of a few hundred of the donors, V segments were called functional above 56.7% productive rearrangements and were called segregating when the between-donor standard deviation exceeded 5%. A statistical classification framework was developed to diagnose cytomegalovirus status using the catalog of TCR beta chain sequences. In a later analysis, TCR nucleotide sequences were compared against IMGT/GENE-DB human TR gene sequences so that V and J genes could be assigned. In a later analysis, CDR3 sequences and most-parsimonious VDJ recombination scenarios were assigned using the TCRdist pipeline. A later analysis defined each TCR beta chain by its CDR3 amino acid sequence plus V-gene family, and excluded reads lacking a unique V-gene family. To address suspected cross-contamination and a sequencing artifact, a later analysis removed some 620 highly shared, low-generation-probability nucleotide sequences. A later analysis calculated a clonal expansion index for each public chain from normalized within-repertoire ranks of inferred template counts. A later analysis computed generation probabilities with a VDJ recombination model fitted to out-of-frame rearrangements, and checked the results against IGoR. Hypergeometric tests were used in a later analysis to score TCR-TCR, TCR-HLA and TCR-CMV co-occurrence, with a repertoire-size bias correction applied to the TCR pairs. False discovery rates were estimated in a later analysis by permuting HLA or CMV assignments 20 times. In a later analysis, co-occurring TCRs were grouped using DBSCAN, with TCRdist sequence similarity added in when clustering inside HLA-allele-positive subsets. For co-occurrence clustering, repertoires with fewer than 30,000 or more than 120,000 public chains were excluded, along with about five repertoires with anomalous nucleotide sharing. Held by TCRdb, this immuneACCESS table contains in-frame sequences only and omits some clones. Under half of the omission traces to an unresolved V gene where checked; the cause of the rest is unknown. The V and J calls and clone size are taken from that table; D and trimming were inferred from the DNA. The sample records about 150,000 clones, around three quarters of which are singletons. The ten largest clones take up roughly 1.5% of the sample.

The cohort consisted of 600 to 750 healthy bone marrow donors. At the time of sampling, all cohort members were nominally healthy, though unrecorded immune exposures were likely present. The donor was CMV seronegative and was included in the group of about 350 seronegative cohort members. Each donor provided a peripheral blood sample, and peripheral blood mononuclear cells were used for TCR beta sequencing. The Qiagen DNeasy Blood Extraction Kit was used to extract genomic DNA from the blood cell samples. The sequence derives from a man in his forties or fifties in good health and CMV-seronegative. Sequencing was done on a sample of PBMCs.

The sequenced DNA is TGCGCCAGCAGCCGACAGGGGGCAGGGGAGACCCAGTACTTC. It translates to CASSRQGAGETQYF. In this chain, TRBV5-1 is recombined with TRBJ2-5; the central 10 bases match TRBD1. The germline V end is reduced by 4 bases and the J end by 5 bases; junction bases left unmatched: 5. The CDR3 contains 14 residues, cysteine and phenylalanine counted. The sequence is cut down to CDR3 DNA, 42 bases in frame from base 1. The germline V gene sets CDR1 to SGHRS and CDR2 to YFSETQ.